Sequencing of this T cell receptor beta chain was carried out in a study of blood T cell repertoires in COVID-19. Study context: Researchers got acute and convalescent COVID-19 samples from the United States, Italy and Spain. Nucleic acid was either cDNA or gDNA, and it came from T cells, B-cell-depleted T cells, or PBMCs.

Losses at the gene ends were 4 bases for V and 4 bases for J; bases not matched to a gene: 4. Germline V gene data show CDR1 as SGHRS and CDR2 as YFSETQ. CDR3 length equals 13 residues. The Seattle site enrolled patients during active infection and followed them longitudinally. Profiled with immunoSEQ multiplex PCR; TCRdb holds only in-frame clones, not every one. The data contain 150,000 or so clones, 65% to 90% of them singletons. The J gene is TRBJ1-1, the V gene TRBV5-1, with TRBD1 matching over 7 bases. This TCR was recovered from a woman between 55 and 75 years old with COVID-19, enrolled during active disease. Sequencing was done on a sample of peripheral blood. CDR3 region: CASSKQGSTEAFF. The DNA for the CDR3 is TGCGCCAGCAGCAAACAGGGGAGCACTGAAGCTTTCTTT.